This T cell receptor (beta chain) was recovered during a study of blood T cell repertoires in COVID-19 (dated by TCRdb to 2020 to 2022). Describing the broader study: The collaborator samples originated in the United States, Italy and Spain and spanned the acute and convalescent phases of COVID-19. The prospective study material was composed of cDNA or gDNA derived from T cells, B-cell-depleted T cells, or PBMCs. Subjects who had been exposed to COVID-19, were actively infected with it, or had recovered from it provided the deeply sampled blood TCRbeta repertoires that made up the dataset. The repertoires were made available in a free public database intended to serve as a resource for research on the immune response to SARS-CoV-2. Samples were obtained from the ongoing ImmuneRACE study (first 160 participants) and from roughly 1,300 subjects provided by 6 global collaborators. Nearly every sample came with metadata listing a de-identified subject ID, COVID-19 status, age in years and sex. Where available, HLA class I and class II types were obtained from metadata supplied by the sample provider rather than from assay-based typing.

TCRbeta CDR3 regions were amplified from genomic DNA by means of the immunoSEQ Assay, a bias-controlled multiplex PCR. Under the source paper's analysis protocol: The number of nucleated cells in each sample was estimated by amplification of reference gene primers within the assay. Sequence reads were collapsed and filtered to measure the absolute abundance of every unique TCRbeta CDR3 rearrangement. For each sample, productive Simpson clonality was calculated as the square root of Simpson's diversity index across productive rearrangements. Here the immuneACCESS table is served through TCRdb, limited to in-frame sequences with V and J called. Missing clones are a known gap in these copies; in checked studies unresolved V genes cover under half, and the rest lacks a known reason. The V and J calls and clone size are taken from that table; D and trimming were inferred from the DNA. For this sample the table gives about 210,000 clones, of which 82% were detected only once. The ten largest clones add up to 7.8% of the sample.

At one collaborating source in Seattle, patients were enrolled during active infection and were followed longitudinally through the course of disease. The collaborating institutions used their own protocols to collect whole blood in K2EDTA tubes. For TCRbeta analysis, collaborator samples were shipped as frozen whole blood, as isolated PBMCs, or as DNA extracted from either sample type. Concerning this clone itself: Its antigen is unknown. No much larger clone exists at a distance of one base, and base qualities are not known.

The CDR3 holds 13 amino acids from the cysteine to the phenylalanine. Only CDR3 DNA remains: 39 bases, in frame from the first base. V drops 4 bases and J drops 3 bases, leaving 9 bases in between. From a lookup of the germline V gene (reference sequence), CDR1 and CDR2 are LGHDT and YNNKEL. General conclusions and limits of the study: How much clinical and demographic metadata was included differed by source and by participant, and the metadata was provided uncurated.

This sequence originates from a woman aged 60-75 years with COVID-19, enrolled during active disease. Sequenced sample: peripheral blood. Recombination linked TRBV3-1 (or the pseudogene TRBV3-2) to TRBJ1-2; confidence is insufficient to name the D gene. CDR3 sequence: CASSPNGDYGYTF. The sequenced DNA: TGTGCCAGCAGCCCTAACGGGGACTATGGCTACACCTTC.